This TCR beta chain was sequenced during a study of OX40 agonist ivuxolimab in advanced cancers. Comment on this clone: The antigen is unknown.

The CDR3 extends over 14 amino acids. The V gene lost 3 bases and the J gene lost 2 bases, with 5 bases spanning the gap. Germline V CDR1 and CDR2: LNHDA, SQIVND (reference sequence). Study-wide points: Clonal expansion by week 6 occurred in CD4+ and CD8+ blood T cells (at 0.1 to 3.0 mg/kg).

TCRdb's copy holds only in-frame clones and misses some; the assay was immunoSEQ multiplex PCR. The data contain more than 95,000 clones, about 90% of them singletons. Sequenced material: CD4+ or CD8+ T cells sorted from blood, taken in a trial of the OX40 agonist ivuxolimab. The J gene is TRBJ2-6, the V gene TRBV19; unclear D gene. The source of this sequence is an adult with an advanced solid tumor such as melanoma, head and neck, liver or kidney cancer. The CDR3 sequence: CASSMAAGANVLTF. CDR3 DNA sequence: TGTGCCAGTAGTATGGCGGCTGGGGCCAACGTCCTGACTTTC.